This TCR beta chain was recorded in a study of response to subunit inactivated influenza vaccine. Study observations and caveats: Authors proposed each seasonal influenza vaccination draws in few new T cells.

CDR3 length equals 15 residues. V lost 6 bases, J lost 2 bases, and 10 bases stayed unmatched. Germline V gene sequence: CDR1 MDHEN, CDR2 SYDVKM. TCRdb independently ran MiXCR on the RT-PCR reads; one entry per CDR3 protein. The sample has 450,000 to 500,000 distinct CDR3 sequences, around 9.9% seen once. This clonotype was counted ten times or more. The antigen is undetermined. The TCR sequence derives from a man aged 50-59 years who received an inactivated influenza vaccine. J is TRBJ2-7 and V is TRBV28, with 7 nucleotides matching TRBD1. Sequencing was performed on PBMCs from blood, taken about 40 days after vaccination. CDR3 sequence reads: CASSKEVGQTYEQYF. The CDR3 coding sequence is TGTGCCAGCAGCAAGGAAGTGGGACAGACCTACGAGCAGTACTTC.